The clone carrying this TCR beta chain turned up a few times. The antigen is undetermined. The sample is drawn from a study of CD8+ T cells in alopecia areata. About the study: People stayed on tofacitinib for 6 to 18 months, then stopped the drug for 6 months.

Findings and limits, study-wide: Normal skin contains resident alphabeta T cells, and these are also sequenced in scalp samples. Scalp lesions, especially in alopecia totalis/universalis, had higher clonality than normal scalp.

Punch biopsies of lesional scalp, plus peripheral blood, were taken from alopecia areata patients. The CDR3 runs to 12 residues. CDR1 is GTSNPN, CDR2 SVGIG, per germline (reference sequence). Trimming pared 3 bases from V and 1 base from J, leaving 5 bases between. Once RNA had been extracted, it was reverse transcribed into cDNA to act as the sequencing template. Data came from immunoSEQ multiplex PCR; TCRdb stores just in-frame clones and leaves some out. The sample holds 150,000 or so clones, approximately 50% seen once. The specimen sequenced was CD4+ T cells sorted from blood. This chain uses TRBV30 with TRBJ2-3; no firm D call. The origin of this receptor is a human donor with alopecia areata. The CDR3 nucleotides are TGTGCCTGGAGCCTGGGCACAGATACGCAGTATTTT. It translates to CAWSLGTDTQYF.